This TCR beta chain was obtained from a study of T cells expressing NK-cell markers. In the study overall: Each TCR beta repertoire originated in sorted T cells that were CD3+CD56+NKG2C+, CD3+CD56+NKG2C- or CD3+CD56-NKG2C+. Overall study findings and caveats: In several donors, dominant clonotypes made up about 25-60.1% of CD3+CD56-NKG2C+ cells. Expanded NKG2C+ T cell clones had unclear HCMV specificity.

CDR3 length: 15 amino acids. CDR1 is DFQATT, CDR2 SNEGSKA, per germline (reference sequence). Scientists made TCR beta cDNA using 5'RACE template switching with UMIs. Each CDR3 protein gets one entry in TCRdb, which reprocessed the 5' RACE reads and gives no DNA. The sample includes 350,000 to 400,000 distinct CDR3 sequences. With respect to this clonotype: Its antigen remains unidentified.

V and J are TRBV20-1 and TRBJ1-2. The source is a woman aged 45-65 years in good health. The sample consisted of blood T cells: a sorted CD56 or NKG2C T cell subset, CD4+ or CD8+ T cells, or bulk PBMC T cells (not recorded which). The CDR3 sequence: CSAREIESFPYGYTF.